What follows are 28 T cell receptor beta chains derived from one specimen sequenced in a study of CD8 T cells in Susac syndrome. RNA amounts of roughly 0.5 to 1 ug underwent reverse transcription with random hexamers. TCRdb passed the immunoSEQ multiplex PCR reads through MiXCR, listing each CDR3 protein once. The sample holds 100,000 to 150,000 distinct CDR3 sequences, around 94% seen once. The source material was CD4+ T cells from PBMCs. The receptors here all came from a human donor in good health.

This chain uses TRBV6-5 with TRBJ2-3; 7 positions agree with TRBD2. In germline, CDR1 is MNHEY, CDR2 SVGAGI. With V trimmed by 4 bases and J by 9 bases, 13 bases remained unmatched. The CDR3 loop spans 15 amino acids. CDR3 coding DNA: TGTGCCAGCAGTTTGGAAAATAGCGGGCATGGCACGCAGTATTTT. It codes for CASSLENSGHGTQYF.

This clonotype was seen only once. The rearrangement links TRBV24-1 to TRBJ2-1; 12 positions agree with TRBD2. The CDR3 length is 18 residues. V lost 2 bases and J lost 7; bases outside the gene matches: 11. Germline assignment: CDR1 KGHDR and CDR2 SFDVKD. CDR3 bases: TGTGCCACCAGTGATTCTACCCTCCGGACTAGCGGGATAAATGAGCAGTTCTTC. Translation: CATSDSTLRTSGINEQFF.

The DNA of the CDR3 is TGCAGTGCTAGAGACCAAAAAGGTAGTGAAAAACTGTTTTTT. Encoded protein: CSARDQKGSEKLFF. The genes are TRBV20-1 and TRBJ1-4, with no clear D. Germline V gives CDR1 DFQATT, CDR2 SNEGSKA (reference sequence). Trimming stripped 0 bases from V and 7 bases from J, with 12 bases between. This CDR3 region has 14 residues.

The chain combines TRBV5-1 with TRBJ2-5; D unresolved. The CDR3 is 14 amino acids. Trimming left V 0 bases short and J 4 bases short, with 10 bases between. Germline V gene lookup returns CDR1 SGHRS and CDR2 YFSETQ. The CDR3 nucleotides are TGCGCCAGCAGCTTGGTTGTGGTAACAGAGACCCAGTACTTC. Amino acid sequence: CASSLVVVTETQYF.

This chain joins TRBV10-1 and TRBJ2-7, with TRBD2 matching 7 bases. CDR1 WNHNN and CDR2 SYGVQD come from the germline V gene (reference sequence). With 7 bases clipped from V and 0 bases from J, the junction kept 15 bases outside the gene matches. The CDR3 consists of 17 residues. The CDR3 here is CASIPRRGNPYSYEQYF. The CDR3 DNA sequence: TGCGCCAGCATCCCCCGGCGGGGGAACCCTTACTCCTACGAGCAGTACTTC.

The rearrangement joins TRBV6-2 or TRBV6-3 to TRBJ2-5, with a weak D call TRBD1 (7 bases). Trimming removed 6 bases from V and 5 bases from J, with 22 bases in between. The germline V gene has CDR1 MNHEY and CDR2 SVGEGT. This CDR3 region has 16 residues. The CDR3 region is CASSPGTAAAGETQYF. Here the CDR3 DNA reads TGTGCCAGCAGCCCCGGGACAGCCGCCGCGGGGGAGACCCAGTACTTC.

This clonotype was seen only once. This chain uses TRBV19 with TRBJ2-7, with D maybe TRBD1 (6 bases). Germline assignment: CDR1 LNHDA and CDR2 SQIVND (reference sequence). The CDR3 spans 15 residues. The germline V and J ends were trimmed by 3 bases and 5 bases, with 17 bases remaining between them. In nucleotides, the CDR3 is TGTGCCAGTAGTATGAGGACAGCGACAGCCCACGAGCAGTACTTC. Translation: CASSMRTATAHEQYF.

The genes are TRBV7-8 and TRBJ2-2; 11 bases map to TRBD2. Germline loops: CDR1 SGHVS, CDR2 FQNEAQ. Trimming removed 5 bases from V and 5 bases from J; junction bases left unmatched: 10. The CDR3 length is 17 residues. Written as DNA, the CDR3 is TGTGCCAGCAGCCCCGCCACCTGGACTAGCGGGACCGGGGAGCTGTTTTTT. Protein: CASSPATWTSGTGELFF.

The J gene is TRBJ2-7, the V gene TRBV5-1; D gene unclear. Germline V lookup: CDR1 SGHRS, CDR2 YFSETQ. CDR3 length: 12 amino acids. V lost 2 bases and J 5 bases, leaving 8 bases between the germline ends. The CDR3 spells CASSLPPDEQYF. Written as DNA, the CDR3 is TGCGCCAGCAGCTTACCTCCGGACGAGCAGTACTTC. The full variable domain, its missing parts supplied by reference TRBV5-1 and TRBJ2-7, is KAGVTQTPRYLIKTRGQQVTLSCSPISGHRSVSWYQQTPGQGLQFLFEYFSETQRNKGNFPGRFSGRQFSNSRSEMNVSTLELGDSALYLCASSLPPDEQYFGPGTRLTVT.

The rearrangement joins TRBV20-1 to TRBJ2-1; 9 nucleotides line up with TRBD2. Trimming removed 1 base from V and 4 bases from J; junction bases left unmatched: 5. The CDR3 length is 15 residues. Germline values: CDR1 DFQATT, CDR2 SNEGSKA (reference sequence). The CDR3 protein is CSARAGTSRYNEQFF. The DNA for the CDR3 is TGCAGTGCTAGAGCCGGGACTAGCCGATACAATGAGCAGTTCTTC.

The chain employs TRBV6-6 and TRBJ2-7; D tentatively reads TRBD1 or TRBD2 (5 bases each). The germline V and J ends were trimmed by 6 bases and 3 bases, with 12 bases remaining between them. Per germline, CDR1 MNHNY and CDR2 SVGAGI (reference sequence). The CDR3 consists of 13 residues. The CDR3 is CASREGTFYEQYF. For the CDR3, the DNA is TGTGCCAGCAGAGAAGGGACCTTCTACGAGCAGTACTTC.

This chain connects TRBV29-1 to TRBJ2-7; 11 bases map to TRBD1. This CDR3 contains 14 residues. The J segment lost 6 bases and the V segment lost 8 bases, leaving 12 bases of the junction unmatched. Looked up from germline, CDR1 is SQVTM and CDR2 is ANQGSEA. Written as DNA, the CDR3 is TGCAGCTGGGCTCCGGGACAGGGGGATTCCGAGCAGTACTTC. Amino acids: CSWAPGQGDSEQYF.

This sequence joins TRBV4-1 and TRBJ1-4; a weak D match, TRBD1 (6 bases). Germline V CDR1 and CDR2: MGHRA, YSYEKL. Trimming removed 1 base at V and 8 bases at J, with 11 bases between. The CDR3 is 14 amino acids. This chain's CDR3 is CASSQVRGKEKLFF. Here the CDR3 DNA reads TGCGCCAGCAGCCAAGTAAGGGGGAAGGAAAAACTGTTTTTT.

The rearrangement joins TRBV4-3 to TRBJ1-4, with D possibly being TRBD1 (5 bases). Trimming took off 0 bases at V and 10 bases at J, with 18 bases between the two ends. This CDR3 region has 16 residues. In germline, CDR1 is LGHNA, CDR2 YSLEER. The CDR3 sequence is CASSQERGSQRGKLFF. The CDR3 bases are TGCGCCAGCAGCCAAGAAAGGGGCAGTCAGAGGGGAAAACTGTTTTTT.

The V call is TRBV20-1, the J call TRBJ2-7; perhaps TRBD2 as D (5 bases). Trimming left V 6 bases short and J 4 bases short, with 22 bases between. From germline, CDR1 is DFQATT and CDR2 SNEGSKA (reference sequence). The CDR3 is 15 amino acids. The CDR3: CSAQFPVASSYEQYF. The CDR3 region has the DNA TGCAGTGCCCAGTTCCCTGTGGCTAGCAGTTACGAGCAGTACTTC.

The chain has TRBV30 and TRBJ2-5; the D gene is possibly TRBD2 (7 bases). The CDR3 spans 14 residues. In germline, CDR1 is GTSNPN, CDR2 SVGIG (reference sequence). V dropped 3 bases and J dropped 5 bases, with 16 bases sitting between them. The CDR3 region has the DNA TGTGCCTGGAGCCCCGGGGGGCTGGGGGAGACCCAGTACTTC. Translated: CAWSPGGLGETQYF.

The CDR3 DNA reads as TGTGCCAGCATGCGGGACGCCTTGATGAACACTGAAGCTTTCTTT. This translates into CASMRDALMNTEAFF. The chain employs TRBV6-2 or TRBV6-3 and TRBJ1-1, with D possibly TRBD1 on 5 matching bases. CDR1 MNHEY and CDR2 SVGEGT come from the germline V gene. V lost 7 bases and J lost 0, with 15 bases in between. The CDR3 contains 15 residues.

The chain carries TRBV27 and TRBJ2-2; the match to TRBD1 covers 11 bases. Germline V gene data show CDR1 as MNHEY and CDR2 as SMNVEV (reference sequence). The CDR3 loop spans 15 amino acids. Germline trimming cut 4 bases from V and 7 bases from J; bases unmatched to any gene: 5. For the CDR3, the DNA is TGTGCCAGCAGTTACGGACAGGGGGCTGGCGGGGAGCTGTTTTTT. It translates to CASSYGQGAGGELFF.

This chain connects TRBV29-1 to TRBJ2-7; 9 nucleotides agree with TRBD2. The ends lost 7 bases at V and 6 bases at J; junction bases unmatched: 10. Germline CDR1 reads SQVTM; CDR2 reads ANQGSEA. The CDR3 contains 13 residues. The CDR3 protein is CSAGGSGSFEQYF. The CDR3 bases are TGCAGCGCCGGGGGTAGCGGGAGTTTCGAGCAGTACTTC.

The chain has TRBV29-1 and TRBJ2-3, with TRBD2 identical over 8 bases. V trimming: 6 bases; J trimming: 8 bases; junction bases outside the gene matches: 10. The germline V gene has CDR1 SQVTM and CDR2 ANQGSEA. The CDR3 contains 13 residues. CDR3 residues: CSVTRPSGGTQYF. CDR3 nucleotide sequence: TGCAGCGTGACCCGGCCCAGCGGGGGTACGCAGTATTTT.

The CDR3 is CSAVIVDEAFF. As DNA, the CDR3 is TGCAGTGCTGTCATCGTTGATGAAGCTTTCTTT. This chain connects TRBV20-1 to TRBJ1-1; D is unresolved. CDR1 is DFQATT, CDR2 SNEGSKA, per germline (reference sequence). The CDR3 loop spans 11 amino acids. V was shortened by 5 bases and J by 7 bases, with 11 bases between the two germline ends.

The V and J genes are TRBV19 and TRBJ1-5; D is unresolved. CDR1 and CDR2 (germline): LNHDA, SQIVND (reference sequence). With 7 bases removed from V and 3 bases from J, the gap between germline ends came to 10 bases. CDR3 length: 13 amino acids. CDR3 DNA: TGTGCCAGTACCCTCAAAAACAATCAGCCCCAGCATTTT. Translated, it gives CASTLKNNQPQHF.

The chain links TRBV2 to TRBJ1-5; 9 nucleotides agree with TRBD1. The germline gives CDR1 SNHLY, CDR2 FYNNEI. CDR3 size: 14 residues. Trimming cost V 3 bases and J 7 bases; bases outside gene matches: 4. CDR3 DNA sequence: TGTGCCAGCAGTGAGGGACAGGGTGAGCAGCCCCAGCATTTT. Protein sequence: CASSEGQGEQPQHF.

V gene TRBV12-3 or TRBV12-4 combines with J gene TRBJ2-7, with TRBD1 matching over 9 bases. Trimming took 6 bases from V and 7 from J; bases not matched to a gene: 13. The CDR3 covers 15 residues. The CDR3 protein is CASRLDRDRVIEQYF. CDR3 nucleotide sequence: TGTGCCAGCAGGCTTGACCGGGACAGGGTAATTGAGCAGTACTTC.

The chain's CDR3 is CASSSRSRRANTGNTIYF. The DNA of the CDR3 is TGTGCCAGCAGCTCCCGGAGCCGCAGGGCGAACACTGGAAACACCATATATTTT. The J gene is TRBJ1-3, the V gene TRBV7-9; possibly TRBD1 for D (5 bases). The germline CDR1 and CDR2 sequences are SEHNR and FQNEAQ (reference sequence). Between the trimmed V and J ends, which lost 4 bases and 2 bases, there was a span of 21 bases. The CDR3 has 18 residues.

The chain joins TRBV7-9 to TRBJ1-1; 10 bases agree with TRBD1. This CDR3 is 15 amino acids long. CDR1 and CDR2 from the germline V gene are SEHNR and FQNEAQ (reference sequence). V gave up 4 bases and J gave up 5 bases; unmatched junction bases: 7. The CDR3 reads CASSSRDRGGTEAFF. CDR3 sequence (DNA): TGTGCCAGCAGCTCTCGGGACAGGGGAGGAACTGAAGCTTTCTTT.

The chain carries TRBV3-1 and TRBJ1-2, with 7 bases identical to TRBD1. CDR3 length equals 16 residues. The germline CDR1 and CDR2 sequences are LGHDT and YNNKEL (reference sequence). V shed 3 bases and J 6 bases; nucleotides not matched to a gene: 13. CDR3 in amino acids: CASSQAVDRALDGYTF. CDR3 in DNA: TGTGCCAGCAGCCAGGCCGTCGACAGGGCCTTGGATGGCTACACCTTC.

This clonotype occurred once. This sequence joins TRBV4-3 and TRBJ2-1; either TRBD1 or TRBD2 may supply D (6 bases each). Germline V gives CDR1 LGHNA, CDR2 YSLEER. Trimming removed 0 bases at V and 7 bases at J, with 7 bases between. CDR3 length equals 13 residues. The CDR3 DNA reads TGCGCCAGCAGCCAAGAAGGGGGGAATGAGCAGTTCTTC. Translation: CASSQEGGNEQFF.